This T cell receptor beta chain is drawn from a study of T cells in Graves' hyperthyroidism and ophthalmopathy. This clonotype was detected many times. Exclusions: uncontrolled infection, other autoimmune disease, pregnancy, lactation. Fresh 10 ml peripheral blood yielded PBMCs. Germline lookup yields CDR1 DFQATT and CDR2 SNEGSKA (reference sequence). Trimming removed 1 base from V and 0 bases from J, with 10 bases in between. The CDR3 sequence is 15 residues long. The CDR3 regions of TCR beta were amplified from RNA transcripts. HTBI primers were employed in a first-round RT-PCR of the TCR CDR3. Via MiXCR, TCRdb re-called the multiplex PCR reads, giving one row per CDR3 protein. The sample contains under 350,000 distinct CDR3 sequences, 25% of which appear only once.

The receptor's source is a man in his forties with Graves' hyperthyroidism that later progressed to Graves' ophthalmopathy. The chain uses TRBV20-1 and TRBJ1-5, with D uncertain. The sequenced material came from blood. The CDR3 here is CSARGGVYSNQPQHF. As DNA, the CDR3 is TGCAGTGCTAGAGGTGGTGTTTATAGCAATCAGCCCCAGCATTTT.